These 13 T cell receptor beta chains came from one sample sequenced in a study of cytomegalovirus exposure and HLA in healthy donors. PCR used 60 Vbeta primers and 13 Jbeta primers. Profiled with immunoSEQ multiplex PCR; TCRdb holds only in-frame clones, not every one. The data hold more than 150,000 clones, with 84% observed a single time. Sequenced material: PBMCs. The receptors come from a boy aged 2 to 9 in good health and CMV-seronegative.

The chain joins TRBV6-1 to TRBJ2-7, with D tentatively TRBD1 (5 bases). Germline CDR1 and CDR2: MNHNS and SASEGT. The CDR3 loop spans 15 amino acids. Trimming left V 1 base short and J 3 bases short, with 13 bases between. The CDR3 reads CASSEVLRVNYEQYF. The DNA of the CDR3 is TGTGCCAGCAGTGAAGTACTCAGGGTTAACTACGAGCAGTACTTC.

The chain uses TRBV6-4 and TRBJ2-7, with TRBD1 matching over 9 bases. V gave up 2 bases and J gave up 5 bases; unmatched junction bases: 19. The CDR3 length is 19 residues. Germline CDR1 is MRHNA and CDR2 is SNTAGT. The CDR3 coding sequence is TGTGCCAGCAGTGACCCTCCCGGGACAGGGTCCCGCGCGGTCAACGAGCAGTACTTC. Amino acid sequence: CASSDPPGTGSRAVNEQYF.

Here the CDR3 reads CASSPGGFTEAFF. Written as DNA, the CDR3 is TGTGCCAGCAGCCCAGGGGGTTTCACTGAAGCTTTCTTT. This chain uses TRBV5-8 with TRBJ1-1; 7 bases align to TRBD1. CDR1 SGHTS and CDR2 YDEGEE come from the germline V gene. This CDR3 is 13 amino acids long. V lost 4 bases and J lost 4; bases outside the gene matches: 4.

The CDR3 coding sequence is TGTGCCAGCAGCAACGGACTAGCGGGGTCCTACACAGATACGCAGTATTTT. This sequence encodes CASSNGLAGSYTDTQYF. This rearrangement joins TRBV7-6 to TRBJ2-3; 12 nucleotides agree with TRBD2. This CDR3 comprises 17 residues. The V gene end was trimmed by 5 bases and the J gene end by 2 bases; junction bases not matched to a gene: 8. The germline gives CDR1 SGHVS, CDR2 FNYEAQ.

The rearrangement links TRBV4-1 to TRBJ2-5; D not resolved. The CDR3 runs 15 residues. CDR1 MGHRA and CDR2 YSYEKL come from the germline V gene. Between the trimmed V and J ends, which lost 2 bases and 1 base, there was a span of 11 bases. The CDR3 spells CASSQSPRFQETQYF. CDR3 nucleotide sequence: TGCGCCAGCAGCCAAAGCCCCAGGTTCCAAGAGACCCAGTACTTC.

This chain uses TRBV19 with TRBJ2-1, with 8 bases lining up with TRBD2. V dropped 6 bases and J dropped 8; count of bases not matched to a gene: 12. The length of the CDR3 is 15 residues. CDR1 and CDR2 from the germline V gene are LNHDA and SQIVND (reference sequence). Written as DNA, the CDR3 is TGTGCCAGTAGAAGTCTAGCGGGTCCAAAAGATGAGCAGTTCTTC. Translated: CASRSLAGPKDEQFF.

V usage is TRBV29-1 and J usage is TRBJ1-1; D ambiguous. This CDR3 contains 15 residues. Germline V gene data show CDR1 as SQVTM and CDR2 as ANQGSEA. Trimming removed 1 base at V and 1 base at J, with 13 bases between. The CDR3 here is CSVEVPDKPNTEAFF. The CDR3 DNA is TGCAGCGTTGAAGTCCCCGACAAGCCGAACACTGAAGCTTTCTTT.

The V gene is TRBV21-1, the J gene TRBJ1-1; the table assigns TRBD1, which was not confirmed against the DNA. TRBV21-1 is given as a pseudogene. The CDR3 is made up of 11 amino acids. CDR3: CASHRGTEAFF. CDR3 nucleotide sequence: TGTGCCAGCCATAGGGGCACTGAAGCTTTCTTT.

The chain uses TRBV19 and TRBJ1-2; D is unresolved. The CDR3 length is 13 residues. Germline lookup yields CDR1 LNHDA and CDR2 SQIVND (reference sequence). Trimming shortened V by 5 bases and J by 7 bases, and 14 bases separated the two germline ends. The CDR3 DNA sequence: TGTGCCAGTAGTCTCGTAGCCCGGGGTGGCTACACCTTC. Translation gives CASSLVARGGYTF.

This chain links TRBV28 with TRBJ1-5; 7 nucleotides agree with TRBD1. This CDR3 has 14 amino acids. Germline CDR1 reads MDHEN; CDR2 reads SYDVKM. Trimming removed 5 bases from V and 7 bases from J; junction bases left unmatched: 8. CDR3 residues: CASSPTGEGQPQHF. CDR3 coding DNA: TGTGCCAGCAGTCCTACAGGGGAAGGCCAGCCCCAGCATTTT.

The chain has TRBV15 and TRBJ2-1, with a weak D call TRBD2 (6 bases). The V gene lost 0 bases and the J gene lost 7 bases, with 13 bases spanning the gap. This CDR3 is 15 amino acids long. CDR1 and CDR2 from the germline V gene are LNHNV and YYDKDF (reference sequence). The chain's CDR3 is CATSRDREWSNEQFF. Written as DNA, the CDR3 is TGTGCCACCAGCAGAGATCGGGAGTGGAGTAATGAGCAGTTCTTC.

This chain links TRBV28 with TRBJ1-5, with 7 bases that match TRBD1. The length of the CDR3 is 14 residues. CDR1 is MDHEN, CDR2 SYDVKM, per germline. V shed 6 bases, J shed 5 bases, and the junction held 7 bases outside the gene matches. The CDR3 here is CASRTTGEHQPQHF. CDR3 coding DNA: TGTGCCAGCAGGACAACAGGGGAACATCAGCCCCAGCATTTT.

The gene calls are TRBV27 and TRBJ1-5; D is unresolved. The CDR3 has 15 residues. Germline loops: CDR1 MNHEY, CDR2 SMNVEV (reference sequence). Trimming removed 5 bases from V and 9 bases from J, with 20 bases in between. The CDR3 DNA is TGTGCCAGCAGTCTCCATAAGCCAGCTCGGGGGCCCCAGCATTTT. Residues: CASSLHKPARGPQHF.